Detailed here is one TCR beta chain. The antigen this receptor binds is unknown. Base qualities are missing; no much larger clone stands one base away. The sample originates from a study of cytomegalovirus exposure and HLA in healthy donors listed by TCRdb under 2017. Turning to the overall study: An earlier analysis of approximately 640 of the donors reported 250 to 350 Gb of sequence data and approximately 110 million unique TCR beta sequences from around 200 million T cells. Across some 400 genotyped donors of the cohort, an average of about 200,000 unique TCR beta nucleotide sequences per donor were sequenced, and roughly 20% of those sequences were non-productive. A separate validation cohort of roughly 120 different subjects was used in addition to the approximately 700-subject first cohort. Rather than drawing on any new phenotypic data, the later analysis identified candidate immune exposures from TCR beta sequences and the way those sequences occurred across donors. Among the roughly 400 genotyped donors, 75% to 90% belonged to the genetic ancestry cluster associated with self-reported Caucasian donors. HLA typing covered class I and class II loci at four-digit resolution. Every repertoire in the discovery cohort had been generated on one and the same sequencing platform. To predict cytomegalovirus infection status, the study combined high-throughput TCR immunosequencing, statistical association of individual TCRs with disease status, and machine learning. Donor age, sex, ethnicity and CMV serostatus were compiled together with the repertoire data. Using immunosequencing, the study profiled T cell repertoires from 640 or so subjects and related those repertoires to cytomegalovirus serostatus. In a later analysis, previously published TCR beta repertoires from 670 or so donors were re-analyzed and high-resolution HLA genotyping was added so that TCR occurrence patterns could be studied. Typing coverage varied by locus: roughly 620-640 donors for A, B, C, DRB1 and DQB1; roughly 560 for DQA1; approximately 570 for DPA1; roughly 470 for DPB1. About 320 gigabases of sequencing data and some 85 million unique TCR sequences were included in an early release covering roughly 600 HLA-typed donors. An earlier analysis of around 580 of the donors used high-throughput TCR beta sequencing to judge whether each TCR beta V gene segment behaved as functional or pseudogenic. The study aimed to test whether cataloging public T cell receptors could reveal signatures of past pathogen exposure. Because of strong linkage in the cohort, five DR-DQ haplotypes were treated as single units for association and clustering. A later genetic analysis took genome-wide SNP genotypes for about 65% of the 666 donors and used that subset as a discovery cohort.

The cohort comprised fewer than 750 healthy bone marrow donors. At the time of sampling, every cohort member was nominally healthy, though immune exposures that went unrecorded were likely present. The donor tested CMV seronegative and was one of the 352 seronegative cohort members. A peripheral blood sample was collected from each donor, and TCR beta sequencing was performed on peripheral blood mononuclear cells. The Qiagen DNeasy Blood Extraction Kit was used to extract genomic DNA from the blood cell samples. Library method: the immunoSEQ multiplex PCR assay. A mixture of 60 forward primers for TCR Vbeta segments and 13 reverse primers for TCR Jbeta segments was used in the multiplex PCR. The CDR3 region of rearranged TCR beta genes was amplified from genomic DNA by a multiplex PCR assay. The amplified TCR beta libraries were sequenced on the Illumina HiSeq System as 87-base-pair reads. The authors' analysis ran thus. Across the roughly 600 repertoires, a later analysis counted roughly 84 million unique TCR beta chains, roughly 11 million of which were shared by at least two donors. Raw reads were error-corrected and collapsed into unique sequences with a nearest-neighbor algorithm that merged closely related sequences to remove PCR and sequencing errors. Alignment of CDR3 sequences to IMGT reference sequences was used to assign V, D and J gene segments. Each retained sequence needed at least a six-nucleotide match to both a V gene segment and a J gene segment. A rearrangement counted as productive if the CDR3 had no stop codons and remained in frame with V and J, and every other rearrangement counted as non-productive. Following IMGT convention, CDR3 was defined as the stretch from the second conserved V-encoded cysteine to the conserved J-encoded phenylalanine. The earlier analysis of roughly 590 of the donors excluded sequences that lacked an unambiguous match to a single V gene segment. An earlier analysis of about 600 of the donors called V segments functional above 56.7% productive rearrangements and segregating when the between-donor standard deviation exceeded 5%. A statistical classification framework was built to diagnose cytomegalovirus status from the catalog of TCR beta chain sequences. A later analysis assigned V and J genes by comparing TCR nucleotide sequences with IMGT/GENE-DB human TR gene sequences. The TCRdist pipeline was used in a later analysis to assign CDR3 sequences and most-parsimonious VDJ recombination scenarios. A later analysis defined each TCR beta chain by its CDR3 amino acid sequence plus V-gene family, and excluded reads lacking a unique V-gene family. A later analysis removed several hundred highly shared, low-generation-probability nucleotide sequences to deal with suspected cross-contamination and a sequencing artifact. In a later analysis, a clonal expansion index was calculated for each public chain from normalized within-repertoire ranks of inferred template counts. A later analysis computed generation probabilities with a VDJ recombination model fitted to out-of-frame rearrangements, and checked the results against IGoR. In a later analysis, TCR-TCR, TCR-HLA and TCR-CMV co-occurrence was scored with hypergeometric tests, and a repertoire-size bias correction was applied to TCR pairs. A later analysis estimated false discovery rates by permuting HLA or CMV assignments 20 times. In a later analysis, co-occurring TCRs were grouped using DBSCAN, and TCRdist sequence similarity was added for clustering within HLA-allele-positive subsets. For co-occurrence clustering, repertoires with fewer than 30,000 or more than 120,000 public chains were excluded, along with roughly 5 repertoires with anomalous nucleotide sharing. The clones in this table, taken by TCRdb from immuneACCESS, are in-frame only. Not every clone is retained; where verified, under half of the shortfall comes from an unresolved V gene, and the cause of the rest is unknown. Clone size and the V and J calls come from that table; the DNA yielded D and trimming. The sample records 150,000 to 200,000 clones, around 80% of which are singletons. 1.5% to 2% of the sample belongs to the ten largest clones.

CDR1 SQVTM and CDR2 ANQGSEA were looked up in the germline V gene. There are 14 amino acids in the CDR3, from cysteine to phenylalanine inclusive. Of the read, only the CDR3 DNA is kept; its 42 bases are in frame from base 1. V lost 4 bases and J lost 7 bases, and the count of bases not matched to a germline gene is 10. Study-wide conclusions, independent of this receptor: A later genetic analysis associated a missense DCLRE1C variant with V-gene and J-gene trimming of TCR beta chains, and an independent cohort replicated the association. The 87-base-pair reads could not distinguish some IMGT-functional V segments, including TRBV6-2 and TRBV6-3, so those segments were excluded. Several of the top co-occurrence clusters appeared to be linked to parvovirus B19, influenza, CMV and Epstein-Barr virus, according to a later analysis. A later genetic analysis reported fewer N-insertions in productive TCRs among donors in an Asian-associated ancestry cluster than the 666-donor mean. Cytomegalovirus status was reported to be diagnosed by the classifier with high specificity and sensitivity in both the original and validation cohorts. In a later analysis, the rate of TCR association differed among HLA loci, with DRB1 alleles having the most associated TCRs and HLA-C alleles having the fewest. A further reported finding was that TCR beta sequences accurately predicted the HLA-A and HLA-B alleles for most subjects in the first cohort. While some public TCRs were present in many individuals, most TCR sequences turned up only very rarely across donors. According to a later analysis, most CMV-associated TCR beta chains appeared to be HLA-restricted, and the HLA associations seemed to be driven largely by CMV exposure. Assigning TCR associations to individual alleles was difficult when HLA alleles, especially DR and DQ, strongly co-occurred. In a later analysis, HLA-associated TCR beta chains showed more clonal expansion and lower generation probabilities than non-associated chains that were equally common. Only TCR beta chains were sequenced in this cohort, and the absence of alpha or paired-chain data limited detectable features. In the study, roughly 160 TCR beta chains were listed as associated with cytomegalovirus. In an earlier analysis of some 540 of the donors, most TCR beta V segments appeared in productive rearrangements about 87% or about 30% of the time, broadly matching IMGT annotations. A cluster of highly shared sequence variants was judged likely to be a technical artifact of the sequencing pipeline. The earlier analysis of some 560 of the donors excluded some 15 rarely observed V segments, including chromosome 9 orphons, because counts were too low. According to the authors, the approach could potentially be generalized to other disease states and immunological phenotypes. In a later analysis, about 17,000 TCR beta sequences were associated with specific HLA alleles at a false discovery rate of 0.05. Immune exposure information for the cohort was limited to CMV serostatus. In vitro tests confirmed that three of the cytomegalovirus-associated TCR beta chains recognize cytomegalovirus antigens. Correlated functional status among segregating V segments might be attributable to linkage disequilibrium, but an unknown experimental factor could not be ruled out. Because HLA typing was unavailable for some donors at each locus, only the typed subset was used in association tests. Sequencing depth was assumed to be roughly uniform across donors in the presence/absence analyses, though that assumption may not hold.

The TCR comes from a man aged 30 to 39 in good health and CMV-seronegative. Sequenced sample: PBMCs. Recombination linked TRBV29-1 to TRBJ2-1; 7 junctional bases match TRBD2. Here is the DNA: TGCAGCGTTGGGGGACTAAGGGCTGGGAATGAGCAGTTCTTC. This yields the protein CSVGGLRAGNEQFF.